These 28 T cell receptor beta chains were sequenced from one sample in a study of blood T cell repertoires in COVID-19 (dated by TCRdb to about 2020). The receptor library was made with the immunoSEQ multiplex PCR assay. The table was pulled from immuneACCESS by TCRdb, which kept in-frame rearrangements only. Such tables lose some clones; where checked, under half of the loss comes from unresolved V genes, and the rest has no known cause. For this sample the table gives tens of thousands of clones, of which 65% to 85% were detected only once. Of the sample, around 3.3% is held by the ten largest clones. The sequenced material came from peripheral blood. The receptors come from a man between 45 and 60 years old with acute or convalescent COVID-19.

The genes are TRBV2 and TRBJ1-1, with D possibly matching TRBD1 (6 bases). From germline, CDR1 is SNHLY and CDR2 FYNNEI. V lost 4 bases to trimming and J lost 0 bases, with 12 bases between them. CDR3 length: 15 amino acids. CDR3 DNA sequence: TGTGCCAGCAGTGTAACAGGGCAAATGAACACTGAAGCTTTCTTT. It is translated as CASSVTGQMNTEAFF.

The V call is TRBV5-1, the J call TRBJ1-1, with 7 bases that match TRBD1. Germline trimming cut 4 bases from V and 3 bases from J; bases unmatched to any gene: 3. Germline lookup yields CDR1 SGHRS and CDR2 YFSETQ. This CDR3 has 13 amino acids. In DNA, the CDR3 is TGCGCCAGCAGCCCGGACAGGTACACTGAAGCTTTCTTT. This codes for CASSPDRYTEAFF.

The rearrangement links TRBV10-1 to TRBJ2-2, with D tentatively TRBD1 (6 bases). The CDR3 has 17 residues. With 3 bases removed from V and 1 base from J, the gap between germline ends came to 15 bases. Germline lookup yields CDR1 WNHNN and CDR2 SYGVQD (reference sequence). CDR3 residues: CASSESYGTQNTGELFF. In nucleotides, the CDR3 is TGCGCCAGCAGTGAATCCTACGGGACACAGAACACCGGGGAGCTGTTTTTT.

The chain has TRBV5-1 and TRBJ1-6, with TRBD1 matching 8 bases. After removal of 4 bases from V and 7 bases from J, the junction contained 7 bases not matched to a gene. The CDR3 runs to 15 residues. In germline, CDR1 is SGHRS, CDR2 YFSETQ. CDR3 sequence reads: CASSPKTGENSPLHF. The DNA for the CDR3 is TGCGCCAGCAGCCCCAAGACAGGGGAGAATTCACCCCTCCACTTT.

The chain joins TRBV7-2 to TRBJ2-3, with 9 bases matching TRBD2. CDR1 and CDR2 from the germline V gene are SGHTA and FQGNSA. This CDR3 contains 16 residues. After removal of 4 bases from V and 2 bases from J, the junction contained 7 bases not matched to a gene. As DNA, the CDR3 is TGTGCCAGCAGCTCGGCGGCGGGAGGGTTCACAGATACGCAGTATTTT. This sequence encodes CASSSAAGGFTDTQYF.

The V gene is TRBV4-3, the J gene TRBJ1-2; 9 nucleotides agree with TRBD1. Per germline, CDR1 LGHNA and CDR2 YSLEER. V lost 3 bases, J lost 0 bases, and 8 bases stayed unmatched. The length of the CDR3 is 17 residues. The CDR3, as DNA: TGCGCCAGCAGCCACACCGGGACAGGGTTCGCTAACTATGGCTACACCTTC. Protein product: CASSHTGTGFANYGYTF.

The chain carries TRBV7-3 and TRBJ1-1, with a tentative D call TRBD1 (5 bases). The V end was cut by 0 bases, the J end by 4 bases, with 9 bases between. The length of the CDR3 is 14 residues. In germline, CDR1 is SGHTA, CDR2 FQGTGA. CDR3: CASSLTGVGTEAFF. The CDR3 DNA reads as TGTGCCAGCAGCTTAACAGGGGTGGGCACTGAAGCTTTCTTT.

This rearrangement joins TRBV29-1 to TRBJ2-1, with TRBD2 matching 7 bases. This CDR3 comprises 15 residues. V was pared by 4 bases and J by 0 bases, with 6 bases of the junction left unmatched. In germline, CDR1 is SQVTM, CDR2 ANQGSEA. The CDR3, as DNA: TGCAGCGTTGCTAGAGCGGGAAGCTCCTACAATGAGCAGTTCTTC. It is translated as CSVARAGSSYNEQFF.

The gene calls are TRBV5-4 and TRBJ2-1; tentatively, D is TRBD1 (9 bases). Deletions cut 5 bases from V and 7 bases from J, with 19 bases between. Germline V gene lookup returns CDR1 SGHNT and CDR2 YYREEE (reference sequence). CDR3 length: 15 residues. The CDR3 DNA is TGTGCCAGCAGGGCCGGGACAGGGACTAGGAATGAGCAGTTCTTC. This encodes CASRAGTGTRNEQFF.

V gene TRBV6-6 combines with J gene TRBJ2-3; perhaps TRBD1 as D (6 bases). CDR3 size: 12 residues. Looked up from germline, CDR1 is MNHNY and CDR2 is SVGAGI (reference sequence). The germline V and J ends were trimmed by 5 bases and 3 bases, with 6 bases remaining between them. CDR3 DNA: TGTGCCAGCAGTAGGGGGACAGATACGCAGTATTTT. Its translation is CASSRGTDTQYF.

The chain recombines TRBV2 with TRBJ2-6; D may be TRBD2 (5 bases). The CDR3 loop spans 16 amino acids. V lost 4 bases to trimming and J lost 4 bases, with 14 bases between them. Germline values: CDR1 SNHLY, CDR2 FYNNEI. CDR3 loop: CASSGARRGGANVLTF. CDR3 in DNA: TGTGCCAGCAGTGGCGCCAGACGGGGAGGGGCCAACGTCCTGACTTTC.

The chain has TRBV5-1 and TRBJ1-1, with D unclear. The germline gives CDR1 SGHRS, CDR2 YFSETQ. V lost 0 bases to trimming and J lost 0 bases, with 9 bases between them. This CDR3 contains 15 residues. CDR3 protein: CASSLVGLMNTEAFF. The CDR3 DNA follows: TGCGCCAGCAGCTTGGTTGGACTCATGAACACTGAAGCTTTCTTT.

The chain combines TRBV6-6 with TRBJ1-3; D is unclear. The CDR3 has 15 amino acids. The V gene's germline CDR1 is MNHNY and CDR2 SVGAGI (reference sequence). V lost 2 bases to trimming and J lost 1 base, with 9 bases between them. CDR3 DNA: TGTGCCAGCAGTTACGCGTTACAGTCTGGAAACACCATATATTTT. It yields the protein CASSYALQSGNTIYF.

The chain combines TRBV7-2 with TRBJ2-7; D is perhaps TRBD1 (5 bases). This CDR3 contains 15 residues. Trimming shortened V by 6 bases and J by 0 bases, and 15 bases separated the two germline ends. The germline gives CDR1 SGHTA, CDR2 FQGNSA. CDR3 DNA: TGTGCCAGCAGGTGGGGCACTTCTAGCTCCTACGAGCAGTACTTC. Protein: CASRWGTSSSYEQYF.

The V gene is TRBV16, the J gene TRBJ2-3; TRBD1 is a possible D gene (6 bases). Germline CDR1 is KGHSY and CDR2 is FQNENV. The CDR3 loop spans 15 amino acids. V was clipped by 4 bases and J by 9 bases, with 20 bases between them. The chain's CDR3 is CASSLSPGADTTQYF. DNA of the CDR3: TGTGCCAGCAGCCTATCCCCAGGGGCGGACACCACGCAGTATTTT.

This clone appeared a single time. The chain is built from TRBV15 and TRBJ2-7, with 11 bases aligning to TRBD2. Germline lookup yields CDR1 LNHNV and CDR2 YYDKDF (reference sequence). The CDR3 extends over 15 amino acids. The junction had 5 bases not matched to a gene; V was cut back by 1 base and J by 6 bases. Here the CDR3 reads CATSRVASGGSEQYF. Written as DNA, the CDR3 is TGTGCCACCAGCAGAGTGGCTAGCGGGGGGTCCGAGCAGTACTTC.

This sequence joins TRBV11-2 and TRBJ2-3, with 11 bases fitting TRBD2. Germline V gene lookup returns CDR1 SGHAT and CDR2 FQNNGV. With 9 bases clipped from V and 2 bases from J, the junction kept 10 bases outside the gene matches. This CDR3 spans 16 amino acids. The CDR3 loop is CASVTSGGTYTDTQYF. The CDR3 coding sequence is TGTGCCAGTGTAACTAGCGGGGGAACTTACACAGATACGCAGTATTTT. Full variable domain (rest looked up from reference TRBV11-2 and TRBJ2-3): EAGVAQSPRYKIIEKRQSVAFWCNPISGHATLYWYQQILGQGPKLLIQFQNNGVVDDSQLPKDRFSAERLKGVDSTLKIQPAKLEDSAVYLCASVTSGGTYTDTQYFGPGTRLTVL.

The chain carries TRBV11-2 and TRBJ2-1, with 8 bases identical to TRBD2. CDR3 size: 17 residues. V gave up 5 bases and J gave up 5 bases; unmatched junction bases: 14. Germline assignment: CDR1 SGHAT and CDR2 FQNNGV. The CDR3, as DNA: TGTGCCAGCAGCCTCCCCGGAGGACTAGCAAGGAACAATGAGCAGTTCTTC. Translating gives CASSLPGGLARNNEQFF.

CDR3 loop: CAWSGTRQETQYF. CDR3 DNA sequence: TGTGCCTGGAGCGGGACACGTCAAGAGACCCAGTACTTC. The chain has TRBV30 and TRBJ2-5; tentative D call: TRBD1 (6 bases). Germline CDR1 GTSNPN, CDR2 SVGIG (reference sequence). With 3 bases removed from V and 2 bases from J, the gap between germline ends came to 10 bases. The CDR3 runs to 13 residues. Variable domain in full (rest from reference TRBV30 and TRBJ2-5): SQTIHQWPATLVQPVGSPLSLECTVEGTSNPNLYWYRQAAGRGLQLLFYSVGIGQISSEVPQNLSASRPQDRQFILSSKKLLLSDSGFYLCAWSGTRQETQYFGPGTRLLVL.

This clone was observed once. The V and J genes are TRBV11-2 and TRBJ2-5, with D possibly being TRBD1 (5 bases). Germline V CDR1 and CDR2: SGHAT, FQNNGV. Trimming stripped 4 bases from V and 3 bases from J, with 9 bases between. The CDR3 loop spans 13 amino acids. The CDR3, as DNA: TGTGCCAGCAGCTCCCGACAGAAAGAGACCCAGTACTTC. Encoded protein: CASSSRQKETQYF.

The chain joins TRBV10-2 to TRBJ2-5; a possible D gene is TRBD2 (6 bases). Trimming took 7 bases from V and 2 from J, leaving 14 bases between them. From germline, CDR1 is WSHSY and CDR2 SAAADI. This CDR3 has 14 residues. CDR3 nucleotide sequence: TGCGCCAGCACCGGGACTTTGACTCAAGAGACCCAGTACTTC. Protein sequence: CASTGTLTQETQYF.

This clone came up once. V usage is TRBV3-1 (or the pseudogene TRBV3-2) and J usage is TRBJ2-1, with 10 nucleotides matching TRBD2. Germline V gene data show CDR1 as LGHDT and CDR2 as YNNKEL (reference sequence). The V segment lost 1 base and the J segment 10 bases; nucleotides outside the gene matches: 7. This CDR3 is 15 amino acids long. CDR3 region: CASSQGGTSGTEQFF. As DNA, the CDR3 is TGTGCCAGCAGCCAAGGTGGCACTAGCGGGACGGAGCAGTTCTTC.

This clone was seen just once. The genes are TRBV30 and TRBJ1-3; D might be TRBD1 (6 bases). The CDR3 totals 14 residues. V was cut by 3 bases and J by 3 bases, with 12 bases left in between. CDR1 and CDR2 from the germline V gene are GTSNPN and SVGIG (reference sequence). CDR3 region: CAWSPDSFGNTIYF. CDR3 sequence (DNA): TGTGCCTGGAGCCCGGACAGCTTTGGAAACACCATATATTTT.

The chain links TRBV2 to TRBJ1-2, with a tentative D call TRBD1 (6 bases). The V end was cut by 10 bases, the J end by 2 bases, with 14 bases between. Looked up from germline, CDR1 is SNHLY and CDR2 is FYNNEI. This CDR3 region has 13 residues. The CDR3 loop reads CATPDRRNYGYTF. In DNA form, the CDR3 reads TGTGCCACCCCCGACAGGAGGAACTATGGCTACACCTTC.

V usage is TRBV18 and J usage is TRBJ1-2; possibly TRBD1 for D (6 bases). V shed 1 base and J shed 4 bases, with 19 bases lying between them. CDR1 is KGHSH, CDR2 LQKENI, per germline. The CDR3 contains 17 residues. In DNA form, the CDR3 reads TGTGCCAGCTCACCACGAAAAGGACAGTGGGGGTCCTATGGCTACACCTTC. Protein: CASSPRKGQWGSYGYTF. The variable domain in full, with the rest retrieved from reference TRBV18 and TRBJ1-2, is NAGVMQNPRHLVRRRGQEARLRCSPMKGHSHVYWYRQLPEEGLKFMVYLQKENIIDESGMPKERFSAEFPKEGPSILRIQQVVRGDSAAYFCASSPRKGQWGSYGYTFGSGTRLTVV.

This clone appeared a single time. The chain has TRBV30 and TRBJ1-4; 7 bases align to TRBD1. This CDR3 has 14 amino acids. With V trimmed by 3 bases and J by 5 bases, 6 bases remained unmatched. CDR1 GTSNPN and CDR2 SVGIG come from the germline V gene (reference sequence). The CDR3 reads CAWRTGDYNEKLFF. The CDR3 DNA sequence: TGTGCCTGGAGAACAGGGGATTACAATGAAAAACTGTTTTTT.

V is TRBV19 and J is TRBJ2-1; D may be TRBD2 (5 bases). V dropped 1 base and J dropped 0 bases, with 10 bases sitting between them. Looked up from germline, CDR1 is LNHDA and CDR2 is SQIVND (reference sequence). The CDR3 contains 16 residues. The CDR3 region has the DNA TGTGCCAGTAGTATAGGAGCAGGAGGCTCCTACAATGAGCAGTTCTTC. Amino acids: CASSIGAGGSYNEQFF. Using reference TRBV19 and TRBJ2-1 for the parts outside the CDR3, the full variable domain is DGGITQSPKYLFRKEGQNVTLSCEQNLNHDAMYWYRQDPGQGLRLIYYSQIVNDFQKGDIAEGYSVSREKKESFPLTVTSAQKNPTAFYLCASSIGAGGSYNEQFFGPGTRLTVL.

The CDR3 coding sequence is TGTGCCAGCAGTTTTAGGGGAATGAGAACCGGGGAGCTGTTTTTT. This translates into CASSFRGMRTGELFF. This chain joins TRBV6-5 and TRBJ2-2; tentative D call: TRBD1 (5 bases). Trimming cost V 4 bases and J 5 bases, with 14 bases left between them. This CDR3 has 15 residues. Germline V gene sequence: CDR1 MNHEY, CDR2 SVGAGI.